Given below is one T cell receptor beta chain in context. Treatment described: oral pan-JAK inhibitor, 5-10 mg twice daily. The sample originates from a study of CD8+ T cells in alopecia areata. This CDR3 spans 13 amino acids. V trimming: 7 bases; J trimming: 3 bases; junction bases outside the gene matches: 8. Germline CDR1 reads SQVTM; CDR2 reads ANQGSEA. Following extraction, RNA underwent reverse transcription to cDNA, which served as the sequencing template. The repertoire was sequenced with immunoSEQ multiplex PCR; TCRdb's copy has only in-frame clones and lacks some. The sample carries around 150,000 clones, less than 80% recorded once.

The TCR was taken from a human donor with alopecia areata. Sequencing was performed on CD4+ T cells sorted from blood, taken at week 24, from a patient treated with tofacitinib. The gene calls are TRBV29-1 and TRBJ2-7; TRBD1 agrees at 8 bases. This chain's CDR3 is CSGGQGRDYEQYF. The CDR3 coding sequence is TGCAGCGGTGGACAGGGAAGGGACTACGAGCAGTACTTC.